The 11 T cell receptor beta chains below were found in one sample sequenced in a study of siplizumab effects on memory and regulatory T cells. Some clones are missing from TCRdb's copy, which holds only in-frame ones; the method was immunoSEQ multiplex PCR. The sample consists of some 97,000 clones, about 94% of them appearing once. The sequencing input was non-Treg CD4+ T cells sorted from blood. These receptors all come from a human donor in good health.

The V call is TRBV6-5, the J call TRBJ2-7; tentatively, D is TRBD2 (6 bases). Per germline, CDR1 MNHEY and CDR2 SVGAGI. V was pared by 5 bases and J by 6 bases, with 17 bases between. The CDR3 runs 14 residues. CDR3: CASSQTSEALEQYF. The CDR3 nucleotides read TGTGCCAGCAGTCAGACTAGTGAGGCACTCGAGCAGTACTTC.

The chain carries TRBV7-3 and TRBJ2-3; D is undetermined. V lost 1 base and J 0 bases, leaving 11 bases between the germline ends. The CDR3 consists of 16 residues. Germline assignment: CDR1 SGHTA and CDR2 FQGTGA. The CDR3 is CASSLNQGSSTDTQYF. In nucleotides, the CDR3 is TGTGCCAGCAGCTTAAATCAAGGATCTAGCACAGATACGCAGTATTTT.

This clone was seen once. The J gene is TRBJ2-7, the V gene TRBV5-1, with TRBD2 matching over 16 bases. With V trimmed by 4 bases and J by 1 base, 8 bases remained unmatched. The CDR3 covers 18 residues. The germline V gene encodes CDR1 SGHRS and CDR2 YFSETQ. For the CDR3, the DNA is TGCGCCAGCAGCACGGCCCCGGGACTAGCGGGAGGGTCCTACGAGCAGTACTTC. Its protein product is CASSTAPGLAGGSYEQYF.

The V gene is TRBV28, the J gene TRBJ1-5, with 8 bases aligning to TRBD1. This CDR3 spans 14 amino acids. CDR1 and CDR2 (germline): MDHEN, SYDVKM. The V gene end was trimmed by 9 bases and the J gene end by 9 bases; junction bases not matched to a gene: 13. CDR3 DNA: TGTGCCAGTAGAGGACAGGGTAATTTACGGCCCCAGCATTTT. Protein product: CASRGQGNLRPQHF.

This clone appeared once. The rearrangement uses TRBV4-1 and TRBJ2-7, with unresolved D. The length of the CDR3 is 14 residues. Germline V gene sequence: CDR1 MGHRA, CDR2 YSYEKL. Trimming removed 4 bases at V and 5 bases at J, with 15 bases between. CDR3: CASSPVGSLDEQYF. CDR3 nucleotides: TGCGCCAGCAGCCCGGTCGGCTCGCTCGACGAGCAGTACTTC.

This CDR3 reads CSVEGTGKGYEQYF. The CDR3 DNA sequence: TGCAGCGTTGAAGGGACAGGGAAAGGGTACGAGCAGTACTTC. This sequence joins TRBV29-1 and TRBJ2-7; TRBD1 aligns across 8 bases. V lost 1 base to trimming and J lost 4 bases; unmatched junction nucleotides: 6. This CDR3 has 14 amino acids. CDR1 and CDR2 (germline): SQVTM, ANQGSEA.

V gene TRBV18 combines with J gene TRBJ1-1; D is ambiguous. Per germline, CDR1 KGHSH and CDR2 LQKENI. The CDR3 runs to 13 residues. V was cut by 1 base and J by 4 bases, with 7 bases left in between. This CDR3 reads CASSPQGSTEAFF. The CDR3 region has the DNA TGTGCCAGCTCACCACAGGGAAGCACTGAAGCTTTCTTT.

This clone was recorded once. The rearrangement uses TRBV19 and TRBJ2-1; D is uncertain. Deletions cut 2 bases from V and 4 bases from J, with 18 bases between. CDR3 size: 17 residues. Germline CDR1 is LNHDA and CDR2 is SQIVND (reference sequence). The chain's CDR3 is CASSITLSDTLYNEQFF. The CDR3 DNA sequence: TGTGCCAGTAGTATAACCCTCAGCGATACCCTATACAATGAGCAGTTCTTC.

The gene calls are TRBV11-3 and TRBJ2-1; 8 nucleotides agree with TRBD2. This CDR3 comprises 15 residues. From germline, CDR1 is SGHNT and CDR2 YENEEA. With 5 bases clipped from V and 0 bases from J, the junction kept 3 bases outside the gene matches. CDR3 in amino acids: CASSASGSSYNEQFF. In nucleotides, the CDR3 is TGTGCCAGCAGCGCGAGCGGGAGCTCCTACAATGAGCAGTTCTTC.

J is TRBJ1-4 and V is TRBV27, with 8 bases matching TRBD1. The germline V gene has CDR1 MNHEY and CDR2 SMNVEV (reference sequence). The CDR3 runs to 14 residues. The trim removed 5 bases at V and 7 bases at J, leaving 6 bases unmatched. The CDR3 loop is CASSLRQGSEKLFF. The CDR3 DNA sequence: TGTGCCAGCAGTCTCCGACAGGGGTCTGAAAAACTGTTTTTT.

In this sample, this clone turned up once. This chain connects TRBV7-9 to TRBJ2-2; TRBD2 matches 7 bases. Germline V gene data show CDR1 as SEHNR and CDR2 as FQNEAQ (reference sequence). There are 14 residues in the CDR3. Trimming at V came to 2 bases and at J to 8 bases, leaving 5 bases not matched to a gene. DNA for the CDR3: TGTGCCAGCAGCTTATCTGCGGGAGTAGGGGAGCTGTTTTTT. Its translation: CASSLSAGVGELFF.